These T cell receptor beta chains were read from a single sample in a study of vaccination effects on CD4 cells after COVID-19. The antigens of these receptors remain unknown. The method was immunoSEQ multiplex PCR; TCRdb's version includes in-frame clones alone and lacks a portion of them. Here the sample spans about 40,000 clones, 65% to 75% being singletons. The source was CD4+ T cells from PBMCs cultured without peptide, collected after COVID-19 vaccination. The receptor source for this set is a human donor who received a COVID-19 vaccine. CDR3s include the opening cysteine and the closing phenylalanine or tryptophan. The D gene is left open where the match is weak. Size tells how often a clone was seen (once, few, many) or the class of an expanded clone, and some rows leave it out.

>TRBJ1-4|TRBV29-1|-|-|13
TGCAGCGTTGAGGTGGGAACTAATGAAAAACTGTTTTTT
CSVEVGTNEKLFF
>TRBJ1-3|TRBV10-3|-|-|12
TGTGCCATCGGGGAGAGTGGAAACACCATATATTTT
CAIGESGNTIYF
>TRBJ2-1|TRBV7-9|-|-|14
TGTGCCAGCAGCTTAGCTGCCAGGGCTAGTGAGCAGTTCTTC
CASSLAARASEQFF
>TRBJ2-3|TRBV7-9|-|-|15
TGTGCCAGCAGCTTAGCGGGGGGACGCACAGATACGCAGTATTTT
CASSLAGGRTDTQYF
>TRBJ2-5|TRBV4-2|TRBD2|-|18
TGTGCCAGCAGCCCTAGACTAGCGGGAACCGACTACCAAGAGACCCAGTACTTC
CASSPRLAGTDYQETQYF
>TRBJ2-2|TRBV4-1|TRBD1|-|13
TGCGCCAGCAGCCGACAGGGAGACGGGGAGCTGTTTTTT
CASSRQGDGELFF
>TRBJ1-1|TRBV6-5|TRBD1|-|14
TGTGCCAGCAGTCTATACAGGGGAGGCACTGAAGCTTTCTTT
CASSLYRGGTEAFF
>TRBJ2-5|TRBV24-1|TRBD1|-|13
TGTGCCACCAGTGGGGACAGCCAAGAGACCCAGTACTTC
CATSGDSQETQYF
>TRBJ1-1|TRBV7-9|TRBD1|-|13
TGTGCCAGCAGAGAGACAGGGGGAACTGAAGCTTTCTTT
CASRETGGTEAFF
>TRBJ2-2|TRBV19|TRBD2|-|16
TGTGCCAGTAGTGCCCCTAGCGGGAGGGCTTACGGGGAGCTGTTTTTT
CASSAPSGRAYGELFF
>TRBJ1-5|TRBV6-1|-|few|16
TGTGCCAGCAGTGCGGGAGGGGACTATAGCAATCAGCCCCAGCATTTT
CASSAGGDYSNQPQHF
>TRBJ1-6|TRBV19|TRBD1|-|16
TGTGCCAGTAGTTTTACAGGGGGCCTTTATAATTCACCCCTCCACTTT
CASSFTGGLYNSPLHF
>TRBJ2-1|TRBV19|TRBD1|-|15
TGTGCCAGTAGTGATGATGACAGGGTTAGAGTTGAGCAGTTCTTC
CASSDDDRVRVEQFF
>TRBJ1-1|TRBV10-3|TRBD1|few|15
TGTGCCATCAGTGAGTCAGGGGGCGCGAACACTGAAGCTTTCTTT
CAISESGGANTEAFF
>TRBJ2-2|TRBV2|-|few|17
TGTGCCAGCACAAGTTCATCGAGCGGAGGGACCACCGGGGAGCTGTTTTTT
CASTSSSSGGTTGELFF
>TRBJ2-2|TRBV5-4|-|-|13
TGTGCCAGCTTCGAGGGGGGAGCCGGGGAGCTGTTTTTT
CASFEGGAGELFF
>TRBJ2-7|TRBV5-4|TRBD2|few|17
TGTGCCAGCAGCCTAACGTCGGGGCTAGCGGGAGGATTCGAGCAGTACTTC
CASSLTSGLAGGFEQYF
>TRBJ1-5|TRBV6-6|-|few|13
TGTGCCAGCAGTTCTGCAGGAAATCAGCCCCAGCATTTT
CASSSAGNQPQHF
>TRBJ2-3|TRBV29-1|-|-|13
TGCAGCAAACAGGGAACTAGCACAGATACGCAGTATTTT
CSKQGTSTDTQYF